Listed below are T cell receptor beta chains from one sample, sequenced in a study of blood T cell repertoires in COVID-19. TCRdb's table, derived via immunoSEQ multiplex PCR, lists solely in-frame clones and lacks some. The data show fewer than 350,000 clones, roughly 90% seen once. Sequenced sample: PBMCs or T cells enriched from blood (not recorded which). These receptors came from a woman in her twenties or thirties who had been exposed to COVID-19. Both conserved end residues are part of each CDR3. A D gene is named only where the DNA matches it firmly. The size entry is marked missing in some rows and otherwise reads once, few, many or a size class.

D	size	J	V	CDR3	DNA
-	once	TRBJ2-2	TRBV5-1	CASSLATSPNTGELFF	TGCGCCAGCAGCTTGGCCACTTCCCCGAACACCGGGGAGCTGTTTTTT
TRBD2	-	TRBJ2-1	TRBV4-2	CASSQPAGLAGGNEQFF	TGTGCCAGCAGCCAACCCGCTGGACTAGCGGGAGGCAATGAGCAGTTCTTC
TRBD1	-	TRBJ2-2	TRBV7-9	CASSANIGTANTGELFF	TGTGCCAGCAGCGCGAACATCGGGACAGCTAACACCGGGGAGCTGTTTTTT
TRBD1	-	TRBJ1-4	TRBV13	CASSFTGANEKLFF	TGTGCCAGCAGCTTTACAGGGGCTAATGAAAAACTGTTTTTT
TRBD2	-	TRBJ2-6	TRBV19	CASSIWEGNGANVLTF	TGTGCCAGTAGTATTTGGGAGGGGAACGGGGCCAACGTCCTGACTTTC
TRBD1	-	TRBJ1-1	TRBV18	CASSPQDRGSSTEAFF	TGTGCCAGCTCACCTCAGGACAGGGGTTCGTCTACTGAAGCTTTCTTT
TRBD2	-	TRBJ2-1	TRBV6-2/TRBV6-3	CASRPWTSGNNEQFF	TGTGCCAGCAGACCTTGGACTAGCGGGAACAATGAGCAGTTCTTC
-	-	TRBJ1-2	TRBV10-3	CAISDPMGDIFYGYTF	TGTGCCATCAGTGACCCGATGGGGGACATTTTCTATGGCTACACCTTC
TRBD2	-	TRBJ2-7	TRBV2	CATSRTSGALYF	TGTGCCACCTCGAGGACTAGCGGGGCTCTGTACTTC
-	-	TRBJ2-6	TRBV28	CATTETNVLTF	TGTGCCACCACGGAGACCAACGTCCTGACTTTC
TRBD2	-	TRBJ2-5	TRBV7-3	CASSPTSGSGETQYF	TGTGCCAGCAGCCCGACTAGCGGGAGTGGTGAGACCCAGTACTTC
-	-	TRBJ2-3	TRBV28	CASNPQGAGTDTQYF	TGTGCCAGCAACCCACAGGGTGCGGGCACAGATACGCAGTATTTT
-	-	TRBJ2-7	TRBV19	CASSLRESLIYEQYF	TGTGCCAGTAGTCTCCGGGAAAGTCTAATCTACGAGCAGTACTTC
TRBD2	-	TRBJ2-2	TRBV10-2	CASSPGTSGSPNTGELFF	TGCGCCAGCAGCCCCGGGACTAGCGGGAGCCCGAACACCGGGGAGCTGTTTTTT
TRBD2	-	TRBJ2-7	TRBV13	CASSPRTSGGGEEQYF	TGTGCCAGCAGCCCACGGACTAGCGGGGGTGGTGAGGAGCAGTACTTC
-	-	TRBJ1-2	TRBV3-1/TRBV3-2	CASSHSIGRGYGYTF	TGTGCCAGCAGCCATTCGATCGGCCGAGGCTATGGCTACACCTTC
-	-	TRBJ2-3	TRBV20-1	CSASVGTSTDTQYF	TGCAGTGCTAGTGTGGGGACTAGCACAGATACGCAGTATTTT
TRBD2	-	TRBJ2-7	TRBV6-1	CASSESGGRLQQYF	TGTGCCAGCAGTGAATCGGGCGGGAGGCTCCAGCAGTACTTC
-	-	TRBJ1-4	TRBV6-5	CASSLAGGNEKLFF	TGTGCCAGCAGTTTGGCAGGTGGTAATGAAAAACTGTTTTTT
-	-	TRBJ1-2	TRBV30	CAWSVRAGEYGYTF	TGTGCCTGGAGTGTGCGGGCAGGGGAGTATGGCTACACCTTC